Presented here are 28 T cell receptor beta chains from one specimen sequenced in a study of blood T cell repertoires in COVID-19. Clones were sequenced by immunoSEQ multiplex PCR, and TCRdb holds only the in-frame ones, with some missing. The sample comprises approximately 13,000 clones, around 82% of which are singletons, and under 25% rests with the top ten. The sequenced sample consisted of peripheral blood. These receptors all stem from an older woman with acute or convalescent COVID-19.

This chain connects TRBV2 to TRBJ2-1; no definite D call. V was shortened by 8 bases and J by 9 bases, with 20 bases between the two germline ends. The CDR3 is made up of 14 amino acids. Germline V CDR1 and CDR2: SNHLY, FYNNEI. This CDR3 is CASYLQMVGSEQFF. The CDR3 DNA follows: TGTGCCAGCTACCTACAAATGGTGGGCAGTGAGCAGTTCTTC.

The chain employs TRBV11-2 and TRBJ2-1, with TRBD2 as a possible D gene (6 bases). Germline V gene data show CDR1 as SGHAT and CDR2 as FQNNGV. V was clipped by 5 bases and J by 8 bases, with 25 bases between them. This CDR3 region has 17 residues. The CDR3 sequence: CASSAGLASLTLHEQFF. CDR3 bases: TGTGCCAGCAGCGCGGGATTGGCTAGCTTAACGCTACATGAGCAGTTCTTC.

The gene calls are TRBV2 and TRBJ1-6, with D perhaps TRBD1 (6 bases). Trimming took 4 bases from V and 15 from J, leaving 13 bases between them. Germline values: CDR1 SNHLY, CDR2 FYNNEI. This CDR3 has 12 residues. The CDR3 DNA is TGTGCCAGCAGTGCCCAAGGACAGCACCTCCACTTT. As protein: CASSAQGQHLHF.

This chain uses TRBV19 with TRBJ1-4, with a possible D match to TRBD1 (5 bases). The CDR3 is 20 residues long. Trimming left V 2 bases short and J 1 base short, with 23 bases between. Germline CDR1 reads LNHDA; CDR2 reads SQIVND (reference sequence). CDR3 in DNA: TGTGCCAGTAGTATATTGTCGGCAGGGTTGGCTATAGGAACTAATGAAAAACTGTTTTTT. Protein product: CASSILSAGLAIGTNEKLFF.

The chain joins TRBV7-8 to TRBJ2-5; TRBD2 might be the D (6 bases). CDR3 length: 15 residues. The germline V and J ends were trimmed by 3 bases and 2 bases, with 13 bases remaining between them. Germline V lookup: CDR1 SGHVS, CDR2 FQNEAQ. The CDR3 nucleotides are TGTGCCAGCAGCTTCTATTCGCGGGGACAAGAGACCCAGTACTTC. It yields the protein CASSFYSRGQETQYF.

The rearrangement uses TRBV2 and TRBJ1-5; the match to TRBD1 covers 8 bases. V shed 8 bases and J 6 bases; nucleotides not matched to a gene: 12. The CDR3 has 15 residues. The V gene's germline CDR1 is SNHLY and CDR2 FYNNEI. The CDR3 region is CASSKSAGGFQPQHF. The CDR3 DNA reads as TGTGCCAGCTCTAAGTCGGCAGGGGGCTTTCAGCCCCAGCATTTT.

V gene TRBV7-2 combines with J gene TRBJ1-3; tentatively, D is TRBD1 (5 bases). In germline, CDR1 is SGHTA, CDR2 FQGNSA. This CDR3 is built from 15 residues. With 2 bases removed from V and 0 bases from J, the gap between germline ends came to 8 bases. This chain's CDR3 is CASSLMGGSGNTIYF. The CDR3 DNA follows: TGTGCCAGCAGCTTAATGGGGGGCTCTGGAAACACCATATATTTT.

About this clone itself: This sample also contains other DNA sequences that code for the same CDR3. The chain joins TRBV7-2 to TRBJ2-7; 9 bases line up with TRBD1. CDR1 and CDR2 from the germline V gene are SGHTA and FQGNSA. The CDR3 totals 14 residues. V lost 1 base, J lost 3 bases, and 1 base stayed unmatched. CDR3 residues: CASSLETGGYEQYF. CDR3 DNA: TGTGCCAGCAGCTTAGAGACAGGGGGCTACGAGCAGTACTTC.

This chain uses TRBV6-5 with TRBJ1-2; no clear D gene. This CDR3 is 13 amino acids long. The germline V gene has CDR1 MNHEY and CDR2 SVGAGI. The V end lost 4 bases, the J end lost 4 bases, and 10 bases lay between the germline ends. The CDR3: CASSSPPLYGYTF. In DNA form, the CDR3 reads TGTGCCAGCAGTTCTCCCCCCCTCTATGGCTACACCTTC.

The rearrangement joins TRBV9 to TRBJ2-2; 8 nucleotides agree with TRBD2. The CDR3 runs to 17 residues. Germline V gene data show CDR1 as SGDLS and CDR2 as YYNGEE. The junction had 15 bases not matched to a gene; V was cut back by 5 bases and J by 6 bases. The CDR3 DNA sequence: TGTGCCAGCAGTCCAAGCGGCGGGGGGCTGGGGGCCGGGGAGCTGTTTTTT. As protein: CASSPSGGGLGAGELFF.

V and J are TRBV18 and TRBJ1-5; D call uncertain. Trimming removed 4 bases from V and 3 bases from J, with 7 bases in between. Germline V CDR1 and CDR2: KGHSH, LQKENI. This CDR3 has 13 residues. The CDR3 coding sequence is TGTGCCAGCTCACTACGGGACAATCAGCCCCAGCATTTT. Amino acid sequence: CASSLRDNQPQHF.

V and J are TRBV7-3 and TRBJ1-2; 12 bases are shared with TRBD1. CDR1 and CDR2 from the germline V gene are SGHTA and FQGTGA. V lost 5 bases, J lost 8 bases, and 6 bases stayed unmatched. CDR3 size: 14 residues. CDR3 DNA: TGTGCCAGCAGCGCGGGACAGGGGGCGGAAGGCTACACCTTC. Translation gives CASSAGQGAEGYTF. Looking up the rest from reference TRBV7-3 and TRBJ1-2 gives the full variable domain: GAGVSQTPSNKVTEKGKYVELRCDPISGHTALYWYRQSLGQGPEFLIYFQGTGAADDSGLPNDRFFAVRPEGSVSTLKIQRTERGDSAVYLCASSAGQGAEGYTFGSGTRLTVV.

This sequence joins TRBV13 and TRBJ2-7; D is perhaps TRBD1 (5 bases). Trimming removed 5 bases from V and 0 bases from J, with 17 bases in between. The CDR3 has 16 amino acids. Germline V gene lookup returns CDR1 PRHDT and CDR2 FYEKMQ (reference sequence). CDR3 in DNA: TGTGCCAGCAGCACCCTCCGAGGACAAAACTCCTACGAGCAGTACTTC. The encoded protein is CASSTLRGQNSYEQYF.

This clone is a singleton in its sample. This chain joins TRBV9 and TRBJ2-1, with TRBD2 as a possible D gene (6 bases). CDR3 length: 13 residues. Trimming removed 3 bases at V and 7 bases at J, with 11 bases between. From germline, CDR1 is SGDLS and CDR2 YYNGEE. DNA of the CDR3: TGTGCCAGCAGCGCCCGCAGCGGGAATGAGCAGTTCTTC. This translates into CASSARSGNEQFF.

The chain links TRBV18 to TRBJ1-4; 7 nucleotides match TRBD1. Trimming removed 11 bases from V and 3 bases from J; junction bases left unmatched: 3. The CDR3 loop spans 12 amino acids. CDR1 and CDR2 from the germline V gene are KGHSH and LQKENI. CDR3 nucleotides: TGTGCCTCGGGACAGCCTAATGAAAAACTGTTTTTT. Its translation: CASGQPNEKLFF.

V gene TRBV28 combines with J gene TRBJ1-1; D unclear. Trimming took 5 bases from V and 3 from J, leaving 13 bases between them. Looked up from germline, CDR1 is MDHEN and CDR2 is SYDVKM. The CDR3 has 14 amino acids. CDR3 nucleotide sequence: TGTGCCAGCAGTCCCCACAAACGGGACACTGAAGCTTTCTTT. Translation: CASSPHKRDTEAFF.

There are a few counts of this clone. The gene calls are TRBV4-2 and TRBJ2-7; D is possibly TRBD1 (5 bases). Germline V gene lookup returns CDR1 LGHNA and CDR2 YNFKEQ. The V and J ends lost 5 bases and 2 bases respectively, with 10 bases between them. This CDR3 region has 13 residues. The CDR3 is CASSYDRAYEQYF. CDR3 sequence (DNA): TGTGCCAGCAGCTATGACAGAGCCTACGAGCAGTACTTC.

The V call is TRBV7-9, the J call TRBJ2-1; 9 nucleotides line up with TRBD2. The CDR3 is 14 amino acids. From germline, CDR1 is SEHNR and CDR2 FQNEAQ (reference sequence). V shed 5 bases, J shed 7 bases, and the junction held 6 bases outside the gene matches. CDR3 in DNA: TGTGCCAGCAGCCGCGCGACTAGCGGAAATGAGCAGTTCTTC. It translates to CASSRATSGNEQFF.

This chain links TRBV4-3 with TRBJ2-1, with 9 bases aligning to TRBD2. Per the germline V gene, CDR1 is LGHNA and CDR2 is YSLEER. CDR3 length equals 17 residues. V trimming: 3 bases; J trimming: 0 bases; junction bases outside the gene matches: 6. The CDR3 loop reads CASSQFLAGISYNEQFF. The CDR3 nucleotides read TGCGCCAGCAGCCAGTTCCTAGCGGGGATCTCCTACAATGAGCAGTTCTTC.

This clone has a single count. The chain employs TRBV28 and TRBJ2-5; 7 bases are a match to TRBD2. The V segment lost 5 bases and the J segment 5 bases; nucleotides outside the gene matches: 11. The germline gives CDR1 MDHEN, CDR2 SYDVKM. The CDR3 extends over 15 amino acids. The CDR3 region has the DNA TGTGCCAGCAGTGCCCGGGACTACGTCAGTGAGACCCAGTACTTC. Translating it yields CASSARDYVSETQYF. Complete variable domain (other parts from reference TRBV28 and TRBJ2-5): DVKVTQSSRYLVKRTGEKVFLECVQDMDHENMFWYRQDPGLGLRLIYFSYDVKMKEKGDIPEGYSVSREKKERFSLILESASTNQTSMYLCASSARDYVSETQYFGPGTRLLVL.

The gene calls are TRBV6-5 and TRBJ2-5; unclear D gene. V lost 0 bases and J lost 2, with 7 bases in between. The V gene's germline CDR1 is MNHEY and CDR2 SVGAGI. The CDR3 sequence is 14 residues long. CDR3 DNA: TGTGCCAGCAGTTACTCGTGGCTGCAAGAGACCCAGTACTTC. Residues: CASSYSWLQETQYF.

This clone was seen only a few times. Lacking the conserved final phenylalanine or tryptophan, this CDR3 likely reflects a read error. The DNA is omitted, as the CDR3 cannot be located on it reliably, and the CDR3 follows TCRdb's listing. This rearrangement joins TRBV29-1 to TRBJ1-2; the table assigns TRBD1, which was not confirmed against the DNA. The CDR3 length equals 14 residues, ends included. Per germline, CDR1 SQVTM and CDR2 ANQGSEA. The CDR3 is CSVEDQGWGQAGPL.

The rearrangement uses TRBV5-1 and TRBJ1-2; the match to TRBD1 covers 9 bases. Germline CDR1 is SGHRS and CDR2 is YFSETQ. V was pared by 5 bases and J by 2 bases, with 4 bases of the junction left unmatched. The CDR3 loop spans 14 amino acids. The CDR3: CASSPTGGNYGYTF. The CDR3 DNA reads as TGCGCCAGCAGTCCTACAGGGGGCAACTATGGCTACACCTTC.

The rearrangement links TRBV9 to TRBJ2-2; TRBD1 matches at 8 bases. This CDR3 spans 15 amino acids. Germline-derived CDR1 and CDR2 are SGDLS and YYNGEE. V was pared by 6 bases and J by 3 bases, with 7 bases of the junction left unmatched. The CDR3 loop is CASTPTGADTGELFF. As DNA, the CDR3 is TGTGCCAGCACCCCGACAGGGGCGGACACCGGGGAGCTGTTTTTT. The variable domain in full, completed from reference TRBV9 and TRBJ2-2, reads DSGVTQTPKHLITATGQRVTLRCSPRSGDLSVYWYQQSLDQGLQFLIQYYNGEERAKGNILERFSAQQFPDLHSELNLSSLELGDSALYFCASTPTGADTGELFFGEGSRLTVL.

The chain recombines TRBV10-3 with TRBJ1-1; D remains ambiguous. Germline CDR1 reads ENHRY; CDR2 reads SYGVKD. V was trimmed by 4 bases and J by 7 bases, leaving 10 bases between them. The CDR3 contains 12 residues. Here the CDR3 DNA reads TGTGCCATCAGTGCGGGTGCTCTTGAAGCTTTCTTT. Translation: CAISAGALEAFF.

This chain links TRBV6-5 with TRBJ1-3; no definite D call. From germline, CDR1 is MNHEY and CDR2 SVGAGI. This CDR3 spans 15 amino acids. The V gene lost 4 bases and the J gene lost 1 base, with 11 bases spanning the gap. CDR3 sequence (DNA): TGTGCCAGCAGTTTAGTACCGAGGTCTGGAAACACCATATATTTT. Translating gives CASSLVPRSGNTIYF.

V gene TRBV28 combines with J gene TRBJ1-1, with 7 bases fitting TRBD1. Germline V gene sequence: CDR1 MDHEN, CDR2 SYDVKM. The CDR3 is made up of 15 amino acids. V lost 5 bases and J lost 1; bases outside the gene matches: 7. The CDR3 region is CASSRGDSKNTEAFF. CDR3 DNA: TGTGCCAGCAGTCGAGGGGACAGCAAGAACACTGAAGCTTTCTTT. The whole variable domain, remainder taken from reference TRBV28 and TRBJ1-1, is DVKVTQSSRYLVKRTGEKVFLECVQDMDHENMFWYRQDPGLGLRLIYFSYDVKMKEKGDIPEGYSVSREKKERFSLILESASTNQTSMYLCASSRGDSKNTEAFFGQGTRLTVV.

This sequence joins TRBV4-3 and TRBJ2-7; D is perhaps TRBD2 (5 bases). Germline assignment: CDR1 LGHNA and CDR2 YSLEER. The CDR3 extends over 13 amino acids. V lost 0 bases and J lost 7, with 10 bases in between. The CDR3 bases are TGCGCCAGCAGCCAAGATATCAGGAGGGAGCAGTACTTC. Protein sequence: CASSQDIRREQYF.